The rows below give T cell receptor beta chains drawn from one sample of a study of T cells after yellow fever vaccination. TCRdb itself ran the 5' RACE reads through MiXCR, one entry per CDR3 protein. The sample has 500,000 to 650,000 distinct CDR3 sequences, approximately 16% seen once. Material: PBMCs, obtained 4 to 6 days after the first yellow fever vaccination. These receptors were obtained from a man aged 18 to 30 who received the YFV17D yellow fever vaccine. CDR3s include the opening cysteine and the closing phenylalanine or tryptophan. A row's size may be missing; if present it is once, few, many or a size class.

clone size	V gene	J gene	CDR3 protein
few	TRBV19	TRBJ2-1	CASTSLDHYNEQFF
-	TRBV18	TRBJ1-1	CASSPVGGMGMNTEAFF
few	TRBV5-1	TRBJ2-2	CASSFTLAGTGELFF
few	TRBV6-2/TRBV6-3	TRBJ2-2	CASRLPGLREGELFF
-	TRBV6-5	TRBJ1-3	CASSYSARGENTIYF
few	TRBV18	TRBJ2-5	CASSRGSETQYF
-	TRBV4-2	TRBJ1-1	CASSQTPPTAATEAFF
few	TRBV7-9	TRBJ2-1	CASSLRLAGEREQFF
few	TRBV4-1	TRBJ2-7	CASSQVRWTEAYEQYF
few	TRBV9	TRBJ2-7	CASSDTQGTEQYF
many	TRBV5-6	TRBJ2-7	CASSVDRPYEQYF
-	TRBV7-3	TRBJ2-3	CASSRGGGLSDTQYF
-	TRBV10-3	TRBJ1-1	CAIIPGQGAGTEAFF
few	TRBV9	TRBJ2-3	CASSSQGALLDTQYF
-	TRBV29-1	TRBJ2-4	CSVEYGTAKNIQYF
-	TRBV6-1	TRBJ1-1	CASRPDFLNTEAFF
few	TRBV24-1	TRBJ2-1	CATSDASGGAGPYNEQFF
-	TRBV4-1	TRBJ1-1	CASSGTGVAEAFF
-	TRBV6-1	TRBJ2-1	CASSSGYVNEQFF
-	TRBV29-1	TRBJ1-5	CSVEGDRRNQPQHF
-	TRBV3-1	TRBJ1-1	CASSQGHLNTEAFF
few	TRBV11-2	TRBJ2-3	CASSQSEGDTQYF
few	TRBV27	TRBJ2-6	CASSKGGFGANVLTF
-	TRBV6-2/TRBV6-3	TRBJ2-1	CASSQTGFEQFF
many	TRBV3-1	TRBJ1-6	CASSRQTLGSPLHF
many	TRBV5-1	TRBJ1-1	CASSLEGAAAEAFF
few	TRBV7-3	TRBJ1-4	CASSSPGLNEKLFF
-	TRBV2	TRBJ2-4	CASSTSGVSGSGKNIQYF
many	TRBV12-3/TRBV12-4	TRBJ1-1	CASSYTVNTEAFF
-	TRBV2	TRBJ2-4	CASSGDIQYF
-	TRBV4-1	TRBJ2-1	CASSQAVNEQFF
-	TRBV6-5	TRBJ1-1	CASSYSIDGAKAFF
few	TRBV20-1	TRBJ2-2	CSARDGEGDSGELFF
few	TRBV6-5	TRBJ2-7	CASSKDYEQYF
-	TRBV6-1	TRBJ1-3	CASSENRGWAGNTIYF